This T cell receptor beta chain comes out of a study of blood T cell repertoires in COVID-19. On the study more broadly: Nucleic acid was either cDNA or gDNA, and it came from T cells, B-cell-depleted T cells, or PBMCs.

The V end was cut by 0 bases, the J end by 4 bases, with 8 bases between. There are 14 residues in the CDR3. Germline V gene lookup returns CDR1 SGDLS and CDR2 YYNGEE. Assay: immunoSEQ multiplex PCR; the TCRdb copy retains only in-frame clones and omits some. The data contain some 260,000 clones, about 90% of them singletons. The chain couples TRBV9 to TRBJ1-3; tentative D call: TRBD1 (5 bases). This clonotype was obtained from a man between 18 and 35 years old with active or convalescent COVID-19. The specimen was peripheral blood. CDR3 bases: TGTGCCAGCAGCGTAGCTGGACAAGGAAACACCATATATTTT. Residues: CASSVAGQGNTIYF. Using reference TRBV9 and TRBJ1-3 for the parts outside the CDR3, the full variable domain is DSGVTQTPKHLITATGQRVTLRCSPRSGDLSVYWYQQSLDQGLQFLIQYYNGEERAKGNILERFSAQQFPDLHSELNLSSLELGDSALYFCASSVAGQGNTIYFGEGSWLTVV.